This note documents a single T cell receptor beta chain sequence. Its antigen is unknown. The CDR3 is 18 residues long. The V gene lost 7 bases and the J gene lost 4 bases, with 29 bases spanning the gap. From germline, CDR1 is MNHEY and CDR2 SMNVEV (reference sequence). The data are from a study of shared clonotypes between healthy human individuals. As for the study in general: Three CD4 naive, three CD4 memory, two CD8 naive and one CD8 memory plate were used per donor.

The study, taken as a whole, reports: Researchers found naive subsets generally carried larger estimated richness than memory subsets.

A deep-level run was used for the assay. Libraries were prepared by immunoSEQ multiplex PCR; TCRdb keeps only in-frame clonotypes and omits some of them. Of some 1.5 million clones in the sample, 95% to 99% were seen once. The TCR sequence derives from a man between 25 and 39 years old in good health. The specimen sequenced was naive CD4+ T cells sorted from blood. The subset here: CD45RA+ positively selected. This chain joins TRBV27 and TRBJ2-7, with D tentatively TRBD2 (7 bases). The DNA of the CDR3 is TGTGCCAGCACTTCTCTAGGACTAGGGGGGTTAGATCGGTACGAGCAGTACTTC. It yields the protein CASTSLGLGGLDRYEQYF.